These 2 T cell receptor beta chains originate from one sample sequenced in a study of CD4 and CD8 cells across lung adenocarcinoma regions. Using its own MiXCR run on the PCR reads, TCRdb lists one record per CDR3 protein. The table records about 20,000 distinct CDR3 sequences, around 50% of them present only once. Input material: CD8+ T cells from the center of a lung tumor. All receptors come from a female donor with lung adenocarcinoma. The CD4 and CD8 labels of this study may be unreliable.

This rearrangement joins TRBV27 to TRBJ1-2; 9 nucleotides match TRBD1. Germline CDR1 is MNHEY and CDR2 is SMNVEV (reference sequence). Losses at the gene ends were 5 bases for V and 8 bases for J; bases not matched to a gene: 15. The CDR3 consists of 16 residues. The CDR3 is CASSPDTGTGRRGYTF. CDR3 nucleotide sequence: TGTGCCAGCAGTCCGGATACCGGGACAGGGAGGCGCGGCTACACCTTC.

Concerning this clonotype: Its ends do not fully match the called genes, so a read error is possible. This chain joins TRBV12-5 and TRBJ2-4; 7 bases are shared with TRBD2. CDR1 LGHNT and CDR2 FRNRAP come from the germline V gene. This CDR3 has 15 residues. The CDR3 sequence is CASVLVTGGKDTQYF. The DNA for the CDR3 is TGTGCTAGTGTTTTGGTAACGGGAGGAAAAGACACGCAGTACTTC.